The 14 T cell receptor beta chains given below trace back to one sample, sequenced in a study of T cells in women clearing cervical HPV infection. Data came from immunoSEQ multiplex PCR; TCRdb stores just in-frame clones and leaves some out. Listed are about 39,000 clones; under 8.5% falls within the top ten. The sequencing sample was made of blood buffy coat. These receptors were collected from a woman aged 18-70 years with a cervical HPV16 infection that either progressed to CIN3+ or cleared (not recorded which).

Note on this clone: The sequence runs out 3 residues before the end of the CDR3; the remainder is reconstructed from the germline J gene. The chain has TRBV7-2 and TRBJ1-1, with D perhaps matching TRBD1 (5 bases). With 3 bases removed from V and 2 bases from J, the gap between germline ends came to 10 bases. The length of the CDR3 is 14 residues. CDR1 and CDR2 from the germline V gene are SGHTA and FQGNSA. The part of the CDR3 DNA that was read is TGTGCCAGCAGCTTCGACAGATCTAACACTGAA. Translated, it gives CASSFDRSNTE. The whole CDR3 protein reads CASSFDRSNTEAFF.

Worth noting for this clone: The sequenced fragment ends 3 residues before the CDR3 boundary, so the rest is inferred from the germline J gene. V and J are TRBV5-1 and TRBJ2-3; 10 positions agree with TRBD2. Germline-derived CDR1 and CDR2 are SGHRS and YFSETQ. Trimming at V came to 0 bases and at J to 2 bases, leaving 3 bases not matched to a gene. The CDR3 is made up of 16 amino acids. This CDR3 is CASSLDLAGATDTQYF. CDR3 DNA, as far as it was read: TGCGCCAGCAGCTTGGACCTAGCGGGGGCCACAGATACG.

For this clone: The missing CDR3 end, 3 residues past where the read stops, is filled in from the germline J gene. The J gene is TRBJ2-3, the V gene TRBV6-4; 11 nucleotides align to TRBD2. The CDR3 covers 15 residues. The germline V gene encodes CDR1 MRHNA and CDR2 SNTAGT. V lost 2 bases, J lost 8 bases, and 6 bases stayed unmatched. The CDR3 DNA, read in part, is TGTGCCAGCAGTGACCTAGCGGGAGGAGGGGGTACG. This translates into CASSDLAGGGGT. The complete CDR3 protein is CASSDLAGGGGTQYF.

A remark on this clone: From the germline J gene comes the end of the CDR3, since the read stops 3 residues before it. V gene TRBV19 combines with J gene TRBJ1-6; a weak D match, TRBD1 (5 bases). The CDR3 covers 16 residues. Germline V lookup: CDR1 LNHDA, CDR2 SQIVND (reference sequence). Trimming took off 7 bases at V and 1 base at J, with 14 bases between the two ends. CDR3: CASKSFRTSYNSPLHF. The sequenced CDR3 bases are TGTGCCAGTAAAAGCTTTAGGACATCCTATAATTCACCC.

About this clone: Read coverage stops 3 residues before the CDR3 terminus; the germline J gene supplies the remainder. V is TRBV20-1 and J is TRBJ1-5; a possible D gene is TRBD1 (5 bases). This CDR3 is built from 9 residues. V lost 6 bases and J 9 bases, leaving 6 bases between the germline ends. Germline CDR1 is DFQATT and CDR2 is SNEGSKA (reference sequence). The CDR3 bases that were read are TGCAGTGCCACAGGGCCC. Protein sequence: CSATGP. The full-length CDR3 reads as CSATGPQHF.

Notes on this clone: The read stops 3 residues short of the end of the CDR3; the missing end is completed from the germline J gene. This rearrangement joins TRBV18 to TRBJ2-5; 9 bases line up with TRBD1. Trimming cost V 4 bases and J 5 bases; bases outside gene matches: 11. CDR1 and CDR2 (germline): KGHSH, LQKENI. This CDR3 is built from 16 residues. The part of the CDR3 DNA that was read is TGTGCCAGCTCACTAAATCGACAGGGGGGTGTCGAGACC. It is translated as CASSLNRQGGVET. The whole CDR3 reads CASSLNRQGGVETQYF.

On this clone itself: The sequence runs out 3 residues before the end of the CDR3; the remainder is reconstructed from the germline J gene. This chain joins TRBV2 and TRBJ1-4; possible D gene TRBD1, 6 bases. This CDR3 is 15 amino acids long. Germline V gene sequence: CDR1 SNHLY, CDR2 FYNNEI. V was pared by 0 bases and J by 6 bases, with 11 bases between. The CDR3 region is CASSEAGQIDEKLFF. CDR3 DNA (partial): TGTGCCAGCAGTGAAGCAGGACAGATTGATGAAAAA.

Concerning this clone itself: The read ends 3 residues shy of where the CDR3 ends; the end is completed using the germline J gene. The rearrangement joins TRBV6-4 to TRBJ1-5; no clear D. The CDR3 consists of 13 residues. Germline V gene sequence: CDR1 MRHNA, CDR2 SNTAGT. Trimming pared 4 bases from V and 7 bases from J, leaving 11 bases between. This CDR3 reads CASSALPGQPQHF. The CDR3 DNA, read in part, is TGTGCCAGCAGTGCACTGCCGGGGCAGCCC.

Of note for this clone: The observed sequence ends 3 residues before the CDR3 terminus, with the missing tail filled in from the germline J gene. The chain uses TRBV5-1 and TRBJ1-2; tentative D call: TRBD1 (5 bases). Germline lookup yields CDR1 SGHRS and CDR2 YFSETQ. The CDR3 runs 14 residues. V was pared by 4 bases and J by 7 bases, with 17 bases between. This CDR3 reads CASSPDGGIGGYTF. The CDR3 DNA, read in part, is TGCGCCAGCAGCCCTGACGGGGGGATAGGTGGC. Variable domain in full (rest from reference TRBV5-1 and TRBJ1-2): KAGVTQTPRYLIKTRGQQVTLSCSPISGHRSVSWYQQTPGQGLQFLFEYFSETQRNKGNFPGRFSGRQFSNSRSEMNVSTLELGDSALYLCASSPDGGIGGYTFGSGTRLTVV.

As regards this clone: The DNA ends 3 residues before the CDR3 does, and the rest of the CDR3 is filled in from the germline J gene. This same CDR3 is encoded by further DNA sequences in the sample. The rearrangement uses TRBV19 and TRBJ2-3, with 8 bases that match TRBD1. CDR1 and CDR2 (germline): LNHDA, SQIVND (reference sequence). The CDR3 spans 14 residues. CDR3 DNA, as far as it was read: TGTGCCAGTAGGGACAGGGAGGAAAGACAGCCG. Translation gives CASRDREERQP. The full CDR3 protein is CASRDREERQPQYF. The variable domain in full, completed from reference TRBV19 and TRBJ2-3, reads DGGITQSPKYLFRKEGQNVTLSCEQNLNHDAMYWYRQDPGQGLRLIYYSQIVNDFQKGDIAEGYSVSREKKESFPLTVTSAQKNPTAFYLCASRDREERQPQYFGPGTRLTVL.

Worth noting for this clone: The read terminates 3 residues before the CDR3 end, so the remaining end is supplied by the germline J gene. The chain recombines TRBV12-3 or TRBV12-4 with TRBJ2-5; D is uncertain. CDR3 length: 12 residues. The V end lost 3 bases, the J end lost 4 bases, and 6 bases lay between the germline ends. CDR3 sequence reads: CASSFYLETQYF. Partial CDR3 DNA: TGTGCCAGCAGTTTTTATCTAGAGACC.

Note on this clone: The sequence runs out 3 residues before the end of the CDR3; the remainder is reconstructed from the germline J gene. The chain has TRBV20-1 and TRBJ2-2; no definite D call. The CDR3 is 14 amino acids. V lost 5 bases and J 2 bases, leaving 12 bases between the germline ends. Germline V gives CDR1 DFQATT, CDR2 SNEGSKA (reference sequence). This CDR3 is CSAPYSLNTGELFF. CDR3 DNA, as far as it was read: TGCAGTGCTCCCTACTCTCTTAACACCGGGGAG.

In regard to this clone: The read finishes 3 residues shy of the CDR3 end, and the germline J gene is used to complete it. V gene TRBV7-9 combines with J gene TRBJ2-5; 9 nucleotides match TRBD1. The ends lost 4 bases at V and 1 base at J; junction bases unmatched: 1. Germline CDR1 SEHNR, CDR2 FQNEAQ (reference sequence). The CDR3 totals 14 residues. CDR3 loop: CASSSGQGQETQYF. CDR3 DNA (partial): TGTGCCAGCAGCTCGGGACAGGGCCAAGAGACC.

The covered CDR3 bases are TGTGCCAGCGAGGACAATCTCTCCTACGAG. It specifies CASEDNLSYE. The whole CDR3 region reads CASEDNLSYEQYF. The chain carries TRBV2 and TRBJ2-7; maybe TRBD1 (5 bases). Sequencing ends 3 residues short of the CDR3 end; the germline J gene provides the rest. Trimming stripped 8 bases from V and 0 bases from J, with 11 bases between. The CDR3 spans 13 residues. The germline V gene encodes CDR1 SNHLY and CDR2 FYNNEI. Supplemented by reference TRBV2 and TRBJ2-7, the full variable domain reads EPEVTQTPSHQVTQMGQEVILRCVPISNHLYFYWYRQILGQKVEFLVSFYNNEISEKSEIFDDQFSVERPDGSNFTLKIRSTKLEDSAMYFCASEDNLSYEQYFGPGTRLTVT.